The 7 T cell receptor beta chains below come from one sample, sequenced in a study of blood T cell repertoires in COVID-19. The repertoire was sequenced with immunoSEQ multiplex PCR; TCRdb's copy has only in-frame clones and lacks some. The sample records about 78,000 clones, approximately 91% being singletons. Sequencing was done on a sample of peripheral blood. These receptors were obtained from a man aged 65 to 85 with active or convalescent COVID-19.

This clone was recorded only once. This sequence joins TRBV5-4 and TRBJ2-3; possibly TRBD2 for D (5 bases). V was pared by 4 bases and J by 0 bases, with 15 bases between. The CDR3 is 16 residues long. Germline CDR1 is SGHNT and CDR2 is YYREEE (reference sequence). CDR3 DNA: TGTGCCAGCAGCCGTGGACTGCCATCTAGCACAGATACGCAGTATTTT. It specifies CASSRGLPSSTDTQYF. The full variable domain, in which reference TRBV5-4 and TRBJ2-3 provide the parts outside the CDR3, is ETGVTQSPTHLIKTRGQQVTLRCSSQSGHNTVSWYQQALGQGPQFIFQYYREEENGRGNFPPRFSGLQFPNYSSELNVNALELDDSALYLCASSRGLPSSTDTQYFGPGTRLTVL.

This chain joins TRBV18 and TRBJ2-3, with D possibly TRBD1 on 6 matching bases. Germline CDR1 KGHSH, CDR2 LQKENI. This CDR3 region has 14 residues. Trimming took 4 bases from V and 3 from J, leaving 11 bases between them. CDR3 in DNA: TGTGCCAGCTCACTTAAGACAGGAACAGATACGCAGTATTTT. As protein: CASSLKTGTDTQYF. Supplemented by reference TRBV18 and TRBJ2-3, the full variable domain reads NAGVMQNPRHLVRRRGQEARLRCSPMKGHSHVYWYRQLPEEGLKFMVYLQKENIIDESGMPKERFSAEFPKEGPSILRIQQVVRGDSAAYFCASSLKTGTDTQYFGPGTRLTVL.

V is TRBV10-3 and J is TRBJ2-2; possible D gene TRBD2, 6 bases. CDR1 is ENHRY and CDR2 is SYGVKD in the germline V gene. Trimming stripped 11 bases from V and 7 bases from J, with 17 bases between. The CDR3 length is 13 residues. The CDR3 nucleotides are TGTGCCGTCCGAGGGGAGGTAGGCGGGGAGCTGTTTTTT. It is translated as CAVRGEVGGELFF.

J is TRBJ2-1 and V is TRBV5-4; D is possibly TRBD1 (6 bases). V was clipped by 3 bases and J by 6 bases, with 13 bases between them. The CDR3 is made up of 14 amino acids. Germline CDR1 and CDR2: SGHNT and YYREEE (reference sequence). CDR3: CASSSEQGFNEQFF. The CDR3 DNA reads TGTGCCAGCAGCTCCGAACAGGGTTTCAATGAGCAGTTCTTC. Complete variable domain (other parts from reference TRBV5-4 and TRBJ2-1): ETGVTQSPTHLIKTRGQQVTLRCSSQSGHNTVSWYQQALGQGPQFIFQYYREEENGRGNFPPRFSGLQFPNYSSELNVNALELDDSALYLCASSSEQGFNEQFFGPGTRLTVL.

The chain links TRBV5-1 to TRBJ2-3; TRBD1 matches at 10 bases. With 4 bases clipped from V and 8 bases from J, the junction kept 10 bases outside the gene matches. CDR3 size: 15 residues. Germline lookup yields CDR1 SGHRS and CDR2 YFSETQ. The DNA of the CDR3 is TGCGCCAGCAGCATACGACAGGGGGCCGAGGGTACGCAGTATTTT. This codes for CASSIRQGAEGTQYF.

The chain combines TRBV6-4 with TRBJ1-4; no reliable D call. The germline V and J ends were trimmed by 8 bases and 4 bases, with 26 bases remaining between them. CDR1 and CDR2 from the germline V gene are MRHNA and SNTAGT. The CDR3 extends over 18 amino acids. The CDR3 here is CASGRPSPSGQVNEKLFF. The CDR3 DNA reads TGTGCCAGCGGAAGACCGTCCCCGTCTGGTCAGGTTAATGAAAAACTGTTTTTT.

V gene TRBV5-6 combines with J gene TRBJ2-1; 9 bases are a match to TRBD2. The CDR3 extends over 16 amino acids. After removal of 4 bases from V and 1 base from J, the junction contained 6 bases not matched to a gene. The germline CDR1 and CDR2 sequences are SGHDT and YYEEEE. The CDR3 nucleotides read TGTGCCAGCAGCCGAAACCTAGCGGGGTCCTACAATGAGCAGTTCTTC. It specifies CASSRNLAGSYNEQFF.